In this sample, the clone carrying this T cell receptor (beta chain) turned up a few times. These data come from a study of blood T cell repertoires in COVID-19. Study in general: Some COVID-19 samples were acute and others convalescent; all came from the United States, Italy and Spain. PBMCs, B-cell-depleted T cells, or T cells were the source of the cDNA or gDNA that made up the material.

Methods used by the authors: By means of reference gene primer amplification, nucleated cell counts were estimated. Sequencing was performed with immunoSEQ multiplex PCR; in TCRdb, only in-frame clones are kept and a portion is missing. Clone size and the V and J calls come from that table; the DNA yielded D and trimming. This repertoire shows 100,000 to 150,000 clones, roughly 85% found once; its top ten account for 25% to 30%. This CDR3 has 11 amino acids. The V end lost 2 bases, the J end lost 11 bases, and 7 bases lay between the germline ends. The V gene's germline CDR1 is SEHNR and CDR2 FQNEAQ (reference sequence).

The V and J genes are TRBV7-9 and TRBJ1-3; D call uncertain. Input material: peripheral blood. This TCR derives from a woman of 80 years or more with acute or convalescent COVID-19. Here the CDR3 DNA reads TGTGCCAGCAGCTTAATGGGCGCCATATATTTT. Its translation is CASSLMGAIYF.